Below, 29 T cell receptor beta chains from the same sample are listed, as sequenced in a study of T cell changes during pregnancy in multiple sclerosis. Clones were sequenced by immunoSEQ multiplex PCR, and TCRdb holds only the in-frame ones, with some missing. The sample has 65,000 or so clones; less than 95% are singletons. Sequenced material: peripheral blood, taken in the second trimester of pregnancy. The source of these receptors is a female donor in good health, enrolled as a control in a pregnancy study.

The chain couples TRBV2 to TRBJ2-5, with 9 bases that match TRBD2. V trimming: 4 bases; J trimming: 1 base; junction bases outside the gene matches: 7. The germline V gene has CDR1 SNHLY and CDR2 FYNNEI. This CDR3 region has 16 residues. CDR3 bases: TGTGCCAGCAGTGTTCTAGCGGGGTCCTCCCAAGAGACCCAGTACTTC. It yields the protein CASSVLAGSSQETQYF.

The chain links TRBV4-2 to TRBJ2-1; D not resolved. The V gene's germline CDR1 is LGHNA and CDR2 YNFKEQ. CDR3 length: 13 residues. V was cut by 3 bases and J by 7 bases, with 10 bases left in between. The CDR3 DNA reads as TGTGCCAGCAGCCATGAGGCCTCGAATGAGCAGTTCTTC. It codes for CASSHEASNEQFF.

The V call is TRBV7-8, the J call TRBJ1-1; D remains unclear. CDR1 SGHVS and CDR2 FQNEAQ come from the germline V gene. The CDR3 is 14 amino acids. The ends were cut back, 2 bases at V and 4 bases at J, with 11 bases in the middle. The CDR3 spells CASSLNRVSTEAFF. The CDR3 DNA is TGTGCCAGCAGCTTAAATCGCGTAAGCACTGAAGCTTTCTTT.

The chain joins TRBV7-2 to TRBJ1-2, with no clear D. Germline-derived CDR1 and CDR2 are SGHTA and FQGNSA. The V end was cut by 1 base, the J end by 4 bases, with 16 bases between. This CDR3 has 16 residues. Here the CDR3 DNA reads TGTGCCAGCAGCTTAGAGTATCGGATTACTACCTATGGCTACACCTTC. It codes for CASSLEYRITTYGYTF.

The V call is TRBV11-2, the J call TRBJ2-7; tentative D call: TRBD2 (5 bases). CDR3 length: 16 amino acids. Germline CDR1 SGHAT, CDR2 FQNNGV. Between the trimmed V and J ends, which lost 5 bases and 1 base, there was a span of 18 bases. The DNA of the CDR3 is TGTGCCAGCAGCCTATTAGAAGGTCGGGGTTCCTACGAGCAGTACTTC. Its protein is CASSLLEGRGSYEQYF.

This clone appeared once. V and J are TRBV19 and TRBJ1-4; 9 bases line up with TRBD1. The germline gives CDR1 LNHDA, CDR2 SQIVND (reference sequence). J lost 7 bases, V lost 7 bases, and 10 bases had no gene match. CDR3 length equals 15 residues. The CDR3 nucleotides read TGTGCCAGTACCCAGTGGGGACAGGGTCTTGAAAAACTGTTTTTT. Translating gives CASTQWGQGLEKLFF.

This rearrangement joins TRBV2 to TRBJ1-1; D perhaps matches TRBD1 (5 bases). Trimming removed 6 bases at V and 0 bases at J, with 17 bases between. The CDR3 consists of 16 residues. Germline V CDR1 and CDR2: SNHLY, FYNNEI. The CDR3 reads CASSPIGGGLNTEAFF. The CDR3 nucleotides read TGTGCCAGCAGCCCGATTGGGGGAGGACTGAACACTGAAGCTTTCTTT.

V and J are TRBV2 and TRBJ1-2; 9 bases are shared with TRBD1. Looked up from germline, CDR1 is SNHLY and CDR2 is FYNNEI. This CDR3 contains 14 residues. V gave up 11 bases and J gave up 4 bases; unmatched junction bases: 11. Here the CDR3 reads CAPYGDRVTYGYTF. The CDR3 region has the DNA TGTGCCCCCTATGGGGACAGGGTAACCTATGGCTACACCTTC.

This chain links TRBV19 with TRBJ2-7, with a possible D match to TRBD2 (6 bases). With 5 bases removed from V and 2 bases from J, the gap between germline ends came to 10 bases. From germline, CDR1 is LNHDA and CDR2 SQIVND (reference sequence). The CDR3 extends over 13 amino acids. Here the CDR3 DNA reads TGTGCCAGTAGTGCGGGATTTACCTACGAGCAGTACTTC. This translates into CASSAGFTYEQYF.

The chain employs TRBV9 and TRBJ2-1, with D possibly matching TRBD2 (6 bases). Germline loops: CDR1 SGDLS, CDR2 YYNGEE. CDR3 length equals 16 residues. Trimming took 1 base from V and 1 from J, leaving 12 bases between them. The CDR3 sequence: CASSVNSAGSYNEQFF. Here the CDR3 DNA reads TGTGCCAGCAGCGTAAATTCGGCGGGGTCCTACAATGAGCAGTTCTTC.

This CDR3 is CASSLLARSYNEQFF. The CDR3 nucleotides are TGTGCCAGCAGCTTACTAGCGCGGTCCTACAATGAGCAGTTCTTC. The chain uses TRBV13 and TRBJ2-1, with D perhaps TRBD2 (6 bases). This CDR3 has 15 amino acids. Germline assignment: CDR1 PRHDT and CDR2 FYEKMQ (reference sequence). Trimming shortened V by 2 bases and J by 1 base, and 9 bases separated the two germline ends. The full variable domain, with the rest looked up from reference TRBV13 and TRBJ2-1, is AAGVIQSPRHLIKEKRETATLKCYPIPRHDTVYWYQQGPGQDPQFLISFYEKMQSDKGSIPDRFSAQQFSDYHSELNMSSLELGDSALYFCASSLLARSYNEQFFGPGTRLTVL.

The chain employs TRBV4-1 and TRBJ2-1, with unresolved D. CDR1 is MGHRA and CDR2 is YSYEKL in the germline V gene. V gave up 0 bases and J gave up 8 bases, with 8 bases separating them. This CDR3 comprises 13 residues. The DNA of the CDR3 is TGCGCCAGCAGCCAAGAGCGAAGCGATGAGCAGTTCTTC. It codes for CASSQERSDEQFF.

The chain joins TRBV5-4 to TRBJ2-1; 7 bases match TRBD1. Germline trimming cut 4 bases from V and 7 bases from J; bases unmatched to any gene: 20. The length of the CDR3 is 18 residues. From germline, CDR1 is SGHNT and CDR2 YYREEE (reference sequence). The CDR3 DNA reads as TGTGCCAGCAGCCGTTTCTTTAGCAGGGGGACAAATACAAATGAGCAGTTCTTC. Translated, it gives CASSRFFSRGTNTNEQFF.

The gene calls are TRBV27 and TRBJ2-1; 12 bases line up with TRBD2. The germline CDR1 and CDR2 sequences are MNHEY and SMNVEV (reference sequence). V lost 3 bases to trimming and J lost 9 bases; unmatched junction nucleotides: 3. There are 14 residues in the CDR3. The CDR3 region has the DNA TGTGCCAGCAGTTTTGGACTAGCGGGAACTGAGCAGTTCTTC. It yields the protein CASSFGLAGTEQFF.

This clone was recorded once. This chain uses TRBV7-8 with TRBJ2-1; D possibly corresponds to TRBD2 (7 bases). The CDR3 is made up of 17 amino acids. The V gene's germline CDR1 is SGHVS and CDR2 FQNEAQ. V lost 1 base and J 8 bases, leaving 21 bases between the germline ends. This CDR3 is CASSLGPGGAINYEQFF. The CDR3 nucleotides read TGTGCCAGCAGCTTAGGTCCTGGGGGGGCGATTAACTATGAGCAGTTCTTC.

The rearrangement links TRBV28 to TRBJ2-1, with TRBD2 matching over 12 bases. V was clipped by 0 bases and J by 9 bases; unmatched bases: 3. Germline CDR1 reads MDHEN; CDR2 reads SYDVKM. The CDR3 totals 15 residues. The CDR3, as DNA: TGTGCCAGCAGTTTATGGCTAGCGGGAGGGCTTGAGCAGTTCTTC. As protein: CASSLWLAGGLEQFF.

The V call is TRBV30, the J call TRBJ1-1; TRBD1 matches at 8 bases. Germline V lookup: CDR1 GTSNPN, CDR2 SVGIG (reference sequence). Unmatched junction bases numbered 2, after V lost 3 bases and J lost 2 bases. This CDR3 spans 13 amino acids. For the CDR3, the DNA is TGTGCCTGGAGGGGACAGGCAAACACTGAAGCTTTCTTT. Protein: CAWRGQANTEAFF.

This clone turned up a few times. The chain employs TRBV20-1 and TRBJ1-1; tentative D call: TRBD1 (5 bases). CDR1 and CDR2 from the germline V gene are DFQATT and SNEGSKA (reference sequence). The CDR3 runs to 11 residues. The CDR3 protein is CSYRKNTEAFF. CDR3 bases: TGCAGCTACAGGAAGAACACTGAAGCTTTCTTT.

J is TRBJ2-6 and V is TRBV28; D is perhaps TRBD2 (5 bases). V dropped 1 base and J dropped 4 bases, with 5 bases sitting between them. The CDR3 contains 14 residues. Per the germline V gene, CDR1 is MDHEN and CDR2 is SYDVKM. The CDR3 DNA follows: TGTGCCAGCAGTTTATCGGGAGGGGCCAACGTCCTGACTTTC. The encoded protein is CASSLSGGANVLTF.

This clone was detected only once. V gene TRBV5-1 combines with J gene TRBJ2-7; a weak D match, TRBD1 (5 bases). The V end lost 4 bases, the J end lost 4 bases, and 12 bases lay between the germline ends. The CDR3 length is 13 residues. Germline CDR1 SGHRS, CDR2 YFSETQ. Here the CDR3 reads CASSHDSSYEQYF. CDR3 nucleotides: TGCGCCAGCAGCCACGACAGTTCTTACGAGCAGTACTTC.

V is TRBV5-4 and J is TRBJ2-1, with TRBD2 as a possible D gene (6 bases). Germline loops: CDR1 SGHNT, CDR2 YYREEE (reference sequence). There are 13 residues in the CDR3. Trimming left V 6 bases short and J 2 bases short, with 9 bases between. CDR3 DNA sequence: TGTGCCAGCACGGGACTGCCCTACAATGAGCAGTTCTTC. It specifies CASTGLPYNEQFF.

The chain uses TRBV28 and TRBJ1-2; perhaps TRBD1 as D (6 bases). V shed 6 bases and J shed 2 bases, with 19 bases lying between them. The CDR3 spans 16 residues. Germline CDR1 and CDR2: MDHEN and SYDVKM. DNA for the CDR3: TGTGCCAGCAGGGGCCGGGGGGGCAGCTTAAACTATGGCTACACCTTC. It encodes CASRGRGGSLNYGYTF.

This chain connects TRBV6-5 to TRBJ1-6; D is possibly TRBD1 (6 bases). With 4 bases removed from V and 5 bases from J, the gap between germline ends came to 15 bases. Germline assignment: CDR1 MNHEY and CDR2 SVGAGI. CDR3 size: 16 residues. The CDR3 nucleotides are TGTGCCAGCAGTTCTCACACGGGACACGATAATTCACCCCTCCACTTT. This sequence encodes CASSSHTGHDNSPLHF.

The rearrangement links TRBV13 to TRBJ2-1; TRBD1 matches at 8 bases. The CDR3 spans 15 residues. Germline V lookup: CDR1 PRHDT, CDR2 FYEKMQ (reference sequence). V gave up 5 bases and J gave up 3 bases; unmatched junction bases: 6. CDR3 protein: CASSPRQGRYNEQFF. DNA for the CDR3: TGTGCCAGCAGCCCCCGACAGGGGCGCTACAATGAGCAGTTCTTC.

This chain uses TRBV5-4 with TRBJ2-3; D is ambiguous. Germline lookup yields CDR1 SGHNT and CDR2 YYREEE (reference sequence). The CDR3 contains 14 residues. Trimming took 0 bases from V and 3 from J, leaving 8 bases between them. In DNA, the CDR3 is TGTGCCAGCAGCTTGGCCCCTAGTACAGATACGCAGTATTTT. This encodes CASSLAPSTDTQYF.

The chain uses TRBV27 and TRBJ2-5; 9 bases agree with TRBD2. V shed 5 bases and J 0 bases; nucleotides not matched to a gene: 7. CDR3 length: 16 residues. Germline CDR1 is MNHEY and CDR2 is SMNVEV (reference sequence). CDR3 region: CASSPRPSGDQETQYF. CDR3 sequence (DNA): TGTGCCAGCAGTCCCCGGCCTAGCGGGGACCAAGAGACCCAGTACTTC.

V usage is TRBV2 and J usage is TRBJ1-6; D unclear. CDR3 size: 14 residues. V dropped 7 bases and J dropped 2 bases, with 9 bases sitting between them. Germline-derived CDR1 and CDR2 are SNHLY and FYNNEI. The CDR3 DNA follows: TGTGCCAGCAAGGAGGACCCCTATAATTCACCCCTCCACTTT. It encodes CASKEDPYNSPLHF. The full variable domain, in which reference TRBV2 and TRBJ1-6 provide the parts outside the CDR3, is EPEVTQTPSHQVTQMGQEVILRCVPISNHLYFYWYRQILGQKVEFLVSFYNNEISEKSEIFDDQFSVERPDGSNFTLKIRSTKLEDSAMYFCASKEDPYNSPLHFGNGTRLTVT.

The chain links TRBV6-1 to TRBJ2-1; perhaps TRBD2 as D (6 bases). This CDR3 is 13 amino acids long. Trimming stripped 11 bases from V and 2 bases from J, with 13 bases between. CDR1 is MNHNS, CDR2 SASEGT, per germline. The CDR3 region is CAAPGEPYNEQFF. For the CDR3, the DNA is TGTGCCGCCCCGGGGGAACCCTACAATGAGCAGTTCTTC.

The chain carries TRBV7-2 and TRBJ1-4; 10 nucleotides line up with TRBD1. This CDR3 has 14 residues. Germline CDR1 SGHTA, CDR2 FQGNSA. After removal of 5 bases from V and 7 bases from J, the junction contained 4 bases not matched to a gene. The CDR3 DNA reads as TGTGCCAGCAGCACAGGACAGGGGGGTGAAAAACTGTTTTTT. It is translated as CASSTGQGGEKLFF.